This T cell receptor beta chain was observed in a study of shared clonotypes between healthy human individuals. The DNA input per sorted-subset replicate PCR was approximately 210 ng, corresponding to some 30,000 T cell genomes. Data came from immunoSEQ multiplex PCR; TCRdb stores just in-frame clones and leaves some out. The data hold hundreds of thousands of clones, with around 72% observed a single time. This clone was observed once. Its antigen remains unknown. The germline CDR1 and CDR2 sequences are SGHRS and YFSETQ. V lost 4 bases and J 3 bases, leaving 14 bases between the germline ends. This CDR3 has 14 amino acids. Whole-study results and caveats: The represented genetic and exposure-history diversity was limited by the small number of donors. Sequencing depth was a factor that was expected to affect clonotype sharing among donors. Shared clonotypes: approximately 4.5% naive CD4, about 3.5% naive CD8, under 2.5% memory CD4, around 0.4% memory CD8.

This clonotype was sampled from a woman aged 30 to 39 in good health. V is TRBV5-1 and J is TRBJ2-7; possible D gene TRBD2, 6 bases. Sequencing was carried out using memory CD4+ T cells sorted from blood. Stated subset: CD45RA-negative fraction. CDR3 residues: CASSHGAGIYEQYF. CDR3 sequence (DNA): TGCGCCAGCAGCCATGGGGCGGGGATCTACGAGCAGTACTTC.